This T cell receptor beta chain was obtained from a study of control samples from healthy donors and cancer patients. Sequencing used immunoSEQ multiplex PCR; TCRdb keeps in-frame clones, though not all of them. The table has 100,000 to 150,000 clones, around 90% seen once. CDR1 and CDR2 (germline): SGHNT, YENEEA. This CDR3 has 15 amino acids. V lost 1 base and J 5 bases, leaving 9 bases between the germline ends. The chain links TRBV11-3 to TRBJ1-6; D might be TRBD1 (5 bases). The specimen was blood. This receptor was taken from a man aged 40-55 years in good health. CDR3 sequence reads: CASSLVRQNNSPLHF. DNA of the CDR3: TGTGCCAGCAGCTTAGTTCGACAGAATAATTCACCCCTCCACTTT. The full variable domain, with the rest looked up from reference TRBV11-3 and TRBJ1-6, is EAGVVQSPRYKIIEKKQPVAFWCNPISGHNTLYWYLQNLGQGPELLIRYENEEAVDDSQLPKDRFSAERLKGVDSTLKIQPAELGDSAVYLCASSLVRQNNSPLHFGNGTRLTVT.